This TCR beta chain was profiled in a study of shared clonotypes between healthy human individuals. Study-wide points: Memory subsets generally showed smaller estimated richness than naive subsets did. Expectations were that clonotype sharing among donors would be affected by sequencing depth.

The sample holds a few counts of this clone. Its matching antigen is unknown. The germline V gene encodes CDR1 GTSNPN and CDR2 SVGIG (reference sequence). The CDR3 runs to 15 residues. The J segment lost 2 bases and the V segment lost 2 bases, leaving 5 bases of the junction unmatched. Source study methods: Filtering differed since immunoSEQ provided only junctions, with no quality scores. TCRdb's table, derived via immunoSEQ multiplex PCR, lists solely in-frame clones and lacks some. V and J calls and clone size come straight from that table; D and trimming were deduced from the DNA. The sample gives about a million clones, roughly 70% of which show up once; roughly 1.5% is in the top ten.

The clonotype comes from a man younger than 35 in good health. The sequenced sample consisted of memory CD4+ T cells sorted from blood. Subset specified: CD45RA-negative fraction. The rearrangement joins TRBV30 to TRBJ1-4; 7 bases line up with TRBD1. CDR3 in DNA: TGTGCCTGGAGTATCACGACAGGGACTAATGAAAAACTGTTTTTT. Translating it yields CAWSITTGTNEKLFF.